This TCR beta chain derives from a study of cytomegalovirus exposure and HLA in healthy donors. A remark on this clone: The antigen remains unidentified.

Study-wide results and limits: The presence/absence work took it that sequencing depth was about the same across donors. A missense DCLRE1C variant was associated with V- and J-gene trimming of TCR beta chains in a later analysis, and an independent cohort replicated the association. When a later analysis was performed, an Asian-associated ancestry cluster reportedly had fewer N-insertions than the approximately 700-donor mean.

Among the donors, all were healthy bone marrow donors. Deletions cut 3 bases from V and 9 bases from J, with 9 bases between. Germline V lookup: CDR1 KGHSH, CDR2 LQKENI. The CDR3 spans 12 residues. Both 60 Vbeta primers and 13 Jbeta primers went into the PCR. Only in-frame clones appear in the TCRdb table, and some are missing; sequencing was by immunoSEQ multiplex PCR. The profile shows about 130,000 clones, around 71% of them singletons. This chain links TRBV18 with TRBJ1-5; D possibly corresponds to TRBD1 (5 bases). The sequenced sample consisted of PBMCs. This clonotype was sampled from a woman in her fifties or sixties in good health and CMV-seropositive. CDR3 nucleotide sequence: TGTGCCAGCTCACCGCCGGGGGGGCCCCAGCATTTT. This translates into CASSPPGGPQHF.